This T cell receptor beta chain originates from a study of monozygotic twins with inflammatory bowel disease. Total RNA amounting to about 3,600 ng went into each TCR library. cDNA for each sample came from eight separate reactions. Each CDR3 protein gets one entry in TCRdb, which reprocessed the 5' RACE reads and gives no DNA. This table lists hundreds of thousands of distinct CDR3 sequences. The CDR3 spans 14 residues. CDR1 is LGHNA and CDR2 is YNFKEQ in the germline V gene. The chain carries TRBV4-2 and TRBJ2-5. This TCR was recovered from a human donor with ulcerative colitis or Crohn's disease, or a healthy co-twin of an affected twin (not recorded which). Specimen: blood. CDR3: CASSQAELRETQYF.